This passage covers 7 T cell receptor beta chains from one sample sequenced in a study of blood T cell repertoires in COVID-19. The protocol was immunoSEQ multiplex PCR, while the TCRdb copy is restricted to in-frame clones and leaves out a portion. The table has roughly 260,000 clones, 75% to 85% seen once; the top ten hold approximately 4.5%. The sequenced material came from peripheral blood. The receptors come from a woman in her 70s with acute or convalescent COVID-19.

J is TRBJ2-7 and V is TRBV2, with no clear D. CDR1 and CDR2 from the germline V gene are SNHLY and FYNNEI. The CDR3 covers 11 residues. Trimming left V 5 bases short and J 4 bases short, with 6 bases between. CDR3 in DNA: TGTGCCAGCAGTACAGAATACGAGCAGTACTTC. This sequence encodes CASSTEYEQYF.

The rearrangement joins TRBV6-5 to TRBJ2-4, with 8 nucleotides matching TRBD1. There are 15 residues in the CDR3. Germline loops: CDR1 MNHEY, CDR2 SVGAGI. Losses at the gene ends were 5 bases for V and 0 bases for J; bases not matched to a gene: 3. CDR3 sequence (DNA): TGTGCCAGCAGTAGGACAGGGCTAGCCAAAAACATTCAGTACTTC. Encoded protein: CASSRTGLAKNIQYF.

The chain is built from TRBV12-5 and TRBJ2-3; 12 positions agree with TRBD1. The ends lost 5 bases at V and 1 base at J; junction bases unmatched: 4. There are 16 residues in the CDR3. The germline CDR1 and CDR2 sequences are LGHNT and FRNRAP. In DNA, the CDR3 is TGTGCTAGTGGTCCGGGGACAGGGGGCGGCACAGATACGCAGTATTTT. This encodes CASGPGTGGGTDTQYF.

This chain connects TRBV19 to TRBJ1-2, with a tentative D call TRBD1 (6 bases). Between the trimmed V and J ends, which lost 5 bases and 2 bases, there was a span of 18 bases. This CDR3 is 16 amino acids long. Germline assignment: CDR1 LNHDA and CDR2 SQIVND (reference sequence). CDR3 bases: TGTGCCAGTAGTTTCCGGGCACAGGGTGCCAACTATGGCTACACCTTC. Translating it yields CASSFRAQGANYGYTF.

The chain uses TRBV10-2 and TRBJ1-2, with TRBD1 identical over 10 bases. There are 14 residues in the CDR3. The ends lost 6 bases at V and 7 bases at J; junction bases unmatched: 8. CDR1 is WSHSY, CDR2 SAAADI, per germline. The CDR3 DNA reads TGCGCCAGCAGGCTGACAGGGGGCAATGGTGGCTACACCTTC. This translates into CASRLTGGNGGYTF.

CDR3 sequence reads: CASSQQGAGTDTQYF. For the CDR3, the DNA is TGTGCCAGCAGCCAACAGGGCGCAGGAACAGATACGCAGTATTTT. The chain couples TRBV3-1 (or the pseudogene TRBV3-2) to TRBJ2-3; maybe TRBD1 (5 bases). Per the germline V gene, CDR1 is LGHDT and CDR2 is YNNKEL (reference sequence). The CDR3 extends over 15 amino acids. Trimming removed 2 bases from V and 3 bases from J, with 12 bases in between.

The chain carries TRBV18 and TRBJ2-7; the D gene is possibly TRBD1 (6 bases). The V gene's germline CDR1 is KGHSH and CDR2 LQKENI. V shed 3 bases and J shed 7 bases, with 16 bases lying between them. This CDR3 has 14 amino acids. In nucleotides, the CDR3 is TGTGCCAGCTCACCGACTGCGATACAGGGAGAGCAGTACTTC. It translates to CASSPTAIQGEQYF.